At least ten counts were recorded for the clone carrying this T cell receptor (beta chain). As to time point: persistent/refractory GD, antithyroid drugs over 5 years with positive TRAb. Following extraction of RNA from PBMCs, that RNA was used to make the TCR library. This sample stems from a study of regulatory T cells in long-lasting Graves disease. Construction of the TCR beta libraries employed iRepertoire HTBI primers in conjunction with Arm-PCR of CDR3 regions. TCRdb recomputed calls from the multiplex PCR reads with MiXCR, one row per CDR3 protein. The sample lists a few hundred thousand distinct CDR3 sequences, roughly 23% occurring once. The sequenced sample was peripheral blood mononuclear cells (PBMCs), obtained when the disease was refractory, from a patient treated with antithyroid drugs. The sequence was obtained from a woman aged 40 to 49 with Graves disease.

Written as DNA, the CDR3 is TGTGCCAGCAGGAAGATAGCGGGACTCTCCTACAATGAGCAGTTCTTC. Protein: CASRKIAGLSYNEQFF. The chain employs TRBV28 and TRBJ2-1; the match to TRBD2 covers 8 bases. The J segment lost 0 bases and the V segment lost 6 bases, leaving 7 bases of the junction unmatched. The CDR3 runs to 16 residues. CDR1 and CDR2 (germline): MDHEN, SYDVKM.